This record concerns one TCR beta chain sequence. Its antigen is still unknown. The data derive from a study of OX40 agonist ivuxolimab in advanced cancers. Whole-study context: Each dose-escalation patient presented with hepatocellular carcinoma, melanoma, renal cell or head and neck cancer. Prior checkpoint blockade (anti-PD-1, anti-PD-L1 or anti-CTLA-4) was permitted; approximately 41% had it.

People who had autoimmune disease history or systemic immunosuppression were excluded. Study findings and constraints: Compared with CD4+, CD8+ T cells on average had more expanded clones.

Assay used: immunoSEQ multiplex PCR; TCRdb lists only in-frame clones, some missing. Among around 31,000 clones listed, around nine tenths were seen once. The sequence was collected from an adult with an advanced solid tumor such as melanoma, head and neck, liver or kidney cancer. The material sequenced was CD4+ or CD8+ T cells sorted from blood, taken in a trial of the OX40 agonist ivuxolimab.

The CDR3 loop reads CASRLAGGYNEQFF. The CDR3, as DNA: TGTGCCAGCAGATTGGCGGGAGGCTACAATGAGCAGTTCTTC. V and J are TRBV27 and TRBJ2-1, with 8 nucleotides matching TRBD2. CDR3 length equals 14 residues. CDR1 is MNHEY, CDR2 SMNVEV, per germline (reference sequence). Trimming cost V 6 bases and J 3 bases; bases outside gene matches: 4.